The 24 T cell receptor beta chains presented below share a single source sample, sequenced in a study of blood T cell repertoires in COVID-19. Profiling relied on immunoSEQ multiplex PCR, and the TCRdb table lists in-frame clones only, not all of them. Of a few hundred thousand clones listed, approximately 91% are singletons. The material sequenced was PBMCs or T cells enriched from blood (not recorded which). The receptor source for this set is a woman in her sixties who had recovered from COVID-19.

The genes are TRBV30 and TRBJ1-1; TRBD1 might be the D (6 bases). CDR1 is GTSNPN and CDR2 is SVGIG in the germline V gene (reference sequence). The V end was cut by 7 bases, the J end by 0 bases, with 15 bases between. There are 14 residues in the CDR3. The CDR3 region is CAYRRTALNTEAFF. Written as DNA, the CDR3 is TGTGCCTATCGACGGACAGCTCTGAACACTGAAGCTTTCTTT.

The chain recombines TRBV1 with TRBJ2-2; TRBD2 was called by the table and not checked on the DNA. TRBV1 is marked as a pseudogene. CDR3 length equals 14 residues. CDR3 DNA sequence: TGCACCAGCAGCCTCAGACTTAACACCGGGGAGCTGTTTTTT. Encoded protein: CTSSLRLNTGELFF.

This clone occurred once. The V and J genes are TRBV9 and TRBJ2-1; 11 bases are a match to TRBD2. The CDR3 runs 16 residues. Germline CDR1 is SGDLS and CDR2 is YYNGEE. The V segment lost 0 bases and the J segment 3 bases; nucleotides outside the gene matches: 2. The CDR3 spells CASSVEGTSGYNEQFF. In nucleotides, the CDR3 is TGTGCCAGCAGCGTAGAGGGGACTAGCGGCTACAATGAGCAGTTCTTC. Together with reference TRBV9 and TRBJ2-1, the CDR3 gives the full variable domain: DSGVTQTPKHLITATGQRVTLRCSPRSGDLSVYWYQQSLDQGLQFLIQYYNGEERAKGNILERFSAQQFPDLHSELNLSSLELGDSALYFCASSVEGTSGYNEQFFGPGTRLTVL.

There are a few counts of this clone. J is TRBJ1-1 and V is TRBV6-1; D is undetermined. CDR1 MNHNS and CDR2 SASEGT come from the germline V gene. This CDR3 contains 14 residues. Trimming stripped 1 base from V and 0 bases from J, with 6 bases between. The CDR3 DNA reads TGTGCCAGCAGTGAAGACATCATGAACACTGAAGCTTTCTTT. Translated, it gives CASSEDIMNTEAFF.

This clone has only a few counts. This sequence joins TRBV7-9 and TRBJ2-2, with no clear D. The CDR3 extends over 13 amino acids. Trimming took off 0 bases at V and 7 bases at J, with 6 bases between the two ends. Germline V gene sequence: CDR1 SEHNR, CDR2 FQNEAQ (reference sequence). This chain's CDR3 is CASSLAADGELFF. CDR3 nucleotides: TGTGCCAGCAGCTTAGCGGCGGACGGGGAGCTGTTTTTT.

The genes are TRBV7-9 and TRBJ1-6, with 9 bases aligning to TRBD1. The CDR3 has 14 residues. With 5 bases clipped from V and 10 bases from J, the junction kept 6 bases outside the gene matches. Germline CDR1 SEHNR, CDR2 FQNEAQ (reference sequence). CDR3 bases: TGTGCCAGCAGCCATCCAGGACAGGGGTCACCCCTCCACTTT. This encodes CASSHPGQGSPLHF.

The chain uses TRBV12-3 or TRBV12-4 and TRBJ1-6; the D is unclear. The CDR3 has 13 residues. V lost 0 bases and J lost 9, with 6 bases in between. The CDR3 loop reads CASSLAYGSPLHF. The CDR3 DNA follows: TGTGCCAGCAGTTTAGCTTACGGTTCACCCCTCCACTTT.

The chain employs TRBV24-1 and TRBJ2-7, with D uncertain. The germline gives CDR1 KGHDR, CDR2 SFDVKD. The V end lost 2 bases, the J end lost 7 bases, and 5 bases lay between the germline ends. There are 11 residues in the CDR3. Here the CDR3 reads CATSDSQEQYF. Here the CDR3 DNA reads TGTGCCACCAGTGATTCCCAAGAGCAGTACTTC.

The chain recombines TRBV2 with TRBJ2-1; 8 nucleotides line up with TRBD2. CDR1 is SNHLY, CDR2 FYNNEI, per germline. V dropped 6 bases and J dropped 6; count of bases not matched to a gene: 1. This CDR3 is built from 12 residues. The CDR3 sequence is CASSGTSNEQFF. DNA for the CDR3: TGTGCCAGCAGCGGGACTAGCAATGAGCAGTTCTTC.

The table lists this clone with a few counts. The V and J genes are TRBV3-1 (or the pseudogene TRBV3-2) and TRBJ2-2; D is ambiguous. V dropped 1 base and J dropped 2 bases, with 5 bases sitting between them. Germline V gene data show CDR1 as LGHDT and CDR2 as YNNKEL (reference sequence). The CDR3 loop spans 14 amino acids. The CDR3 DNA reads as TGTGCCAGCAGCCAAGCACTCAACACCGGGGAGCTGTTTTTT. Translation gives CASSQALNTGELFF.

V gene TRBV19 combines with J gene TRBJ1-6; D might be TRBD1 (6 bases). CDR3 length: 14 residues. The germline V and J ends were trimmed by 6 bases and 6 bases, with 12 bases remaining between them. Germline V lookup: CDR1 LNHDA, CDR2 SQIVND (reference sequence). In nucleotides, the CDR3 is TGTGCCAGTAGACCGGGACATCCTAATTCACCCCTCCACTTT. Translating gives CASRPGHPNSPLHF.

This chain links TRBV24-1 with TRBJ2-1; 14 bases line up with TRBD2. The ends lost 0 bases at V and 1 base at J; junction bases unmatched: 10. This CDR3 has 21 residues. From germline, CDR1 is KGHDR and CDR2 SFDVKD. CDR3 nucleotides: TGTGCCACCAGTGATTTGGGGACTAGCGGGGGCCCCGGTAGGTCCTACAATGAGCAGTTCTTC. This encodes CATSDLGTSGGPGRSYNEQFF.

The CDR3 protein is CASSQVARSSYNEQFF. CDR3 coding DNA: TGCGCCAGCAGCCAAGTCGCTAGGAGCTCCTACAATGAGCAGTTCTTC. This sequence joins TRBV4-1 and TRBJ2-1, with D unresolved. Germline values: CDR1 MGHRA, CDR2 YSYEKL. CDR3 length equals 16 residues. Trimming stripped 1 base from V and 0 bases from J, with 10 bases between.

The chain employs TRBV10-3 and TRBJ1-1, with D perhaps TRBD1 (6 bases). The CDR3 is 12 residues long. The V end lost 6 bases, the J end lost 1 base, and 6 bases lay between the germline ends. CDR1 is ENHRY, CDR2 SYGVKD, per germline. CDR3 amino acids: CAIRDRNTEAFF. CDR3 nucleotide sequence: TGTGCCATCAGGGACAGGAACACTGAAGCTTTCTTT.

This chain joins TRBV4-1 and TRBJ1-3, with a possible D match to TRBD1 (6 bases). CDR1 is MGHRA and CDR2 is YSYEKL in the germline V gene. Deletions cut 3 bases from V and 7 bases from J, with 22 bases between. This CDR3 is 17 amino acids long. CDR3 protein: CASSHPPDRSVPNTIYF. As DNA, the CDR3 is TGCGCCAGCAGCCACCCACCCGACAGGTCTGTCCCGAACACCATATATTTT.

The chain combines TRBV6-1 with TRBJ2-2; D unresolved. The germline V and J ends were trimmed by 1 base and 1 base, with 4 bases remaining between them. The CDR3 loop spans 14 amino acids. Germline CDR1 is MNHNS and CDR2 is SASEGT. CDR3 in amino acids: CASSEGQNTGELFF. Here the CDR3 DNA reads TGTGCCAGCAGTGAAGGACAGAACACCGGGGAGCTGTTTTTT.

The chain links TRBV4-2 to TRBJ2-3, with 9 bases that match TRBD1. V dropped 0 bases and J dropped 4; count of bases not matched to a gene: 8. Looked up from germline, CDR1 is LGHNA and CDR2 is YNFKEQ. This CDR3 comprises 17 residues. The CDR3 DNA reads TGTGCCAGCAGCCAAGATGAGGGACAGGGACAAGCAGATACGCAGTATTTT. Translating it yields CASSQDEGQGQADTQYF.

The rearrangement uses TRBV18 and TRBJ1-6, with D unclear. V was trimmed by 2 bases and J by 7 bases, leaving 3 bases between them. From germline, CDR1 is KGHSH and CDR2 LQKENI. CDR3 size: 12 residues. CDR3 in DNA: TGTGCCAGCTCACCAGCGAATTCACCCCTCCACTTT. Protein: CASSPANSPLHF.

This rearrangement joins TRBV6-1 to TRBJ1-5; no clear D gene. Looked up from germline, CDR1 is MNHNS and CDR2 is SASEGT. Trimming left V 2 bases short and J 0 bases short, with 14 bases between. The CDR3 runs 17 residues. The CDR3 sequence is CASSERMTLVSNQPQHF. CDR3 nucleotides: TGTGCCAGCAGTGAAAGGATGACACTCGTTAGCAATCAGCCCCAGCATTTT.

The chain uses TRBV7-7 and TRBJ2-1, with D perhaps TRBD1 (6 bases). Germline V lookup: CDR1 SSHAT, CDR2 FNYEAQ (reference sequence). The CDR3 runs 16 residues. V dropped 5 bases and J dropped 10 bases, with 24 bases sitting between them. The CDR3 here is CASSPNAQGGPGEQFF. In DNA form, the CDR3 reads TGTGCCAGCAGCCCCAACGCACAGGGCGGCCCAGGGGAGCAGTTCTTC.

The V and J genes are TRBV19 and TRBJ2-2, with 8 positions matching TRBD1. The CDR3 spans 16 residues. After removal of 1 base from V and 4 bases from J, the junction contained 5 bases not matched to a gene. Per germline, CDR1 LNHDA and CDR2 SQIVND (reference sequence). CDR3 amino acids: CASSIVGTGTTGELFF. The CDR3 DNA follows: TGTGCCAGTAGTATAGTGGGGACAGGAACCACCGGGGAGCTGTTTTTT.

The chain links TRBV10-2 to TRBJ1-2; no clear D gene. This CDR3 is 13 amino acids long. The ends were cut back, 6 bases at V and 2 bases at J, with 10 bases in the middle. Germline V gene data show CDR1 as WSHSY and CDR2 as SAAADI. CDR3 amino acids: CASSYTENYGYTF. CDR3 DNA: TGCGCCAGCAGCTATACAGAGAACTATGGCTACACCTTC.

This clone has just one count. The rearrangement joins TRBV28 to TRBJ1-5; D gene ambiguous. Germline V lookup: CDR1 MDHEN, CDR2 SYDVKM. The CDR3 spans 12 residues. The V end was cut by 2 bases, the J end by 6 bases, with 5 bases between. The CDR3 region is CASSLPLQPQHF. The CDR3 DNA follows: TGTGCCAGCAGTTTACCCCTTCAGCCCCAGCATTTT.

The chain employs TRBV12-5 and TRBJ1-2; the match to TRBD1 covers 7 bases. CDR3 length: 12 residues. The junction had 6 bases not matched to a gene; V was cut back by 6 bases and J by 8 bases. CDR1 LGHNT and CDR2 FRNRAP come from the germline V gene. CDR3 region: CASGPTGAGYTF. The CDR3 coding sequence is TGTGCTAGTGGCCCCACAGGGGCCGGCTACACCTTC.